Below are 13 T cell receptor beta chains sequenced from a single sample in a study of T cells in tuberculosis. Clones were read by immunoSEQ multiplex PCR, and TCRdb kept only the in-frame ones, dropping some. The repertoire consists of tens of thousands of clones, with about 95% occurring once and the leading ten covering 7% to 9%. The material sequenced was PBMCs. These receptors all come from a donor between 10 and 35 years old with latent tuberculosis or without tuberculosis infection.

The rearrangement uses TRBV19 and TRBJ1-5; 9 positions agree with TRBD1. Germline-derived CDR1 and CDR2 are LNHDA and SQIVND (reference sequence). J gave up 7 bases and V 7 bases, and 11 bases lay outside the gene matches. The CDR3 covers 15 residues. CDR3 sequence (DNA): TGTGCCAGTACCTTAGGGACAGGGAGAGGACAGCCCCAGCATTTT. Translating it yields CASTLGTGRGQPQHF.

The rearrangement links TRBV15 to TRBJ2-7; 9 positions agree with TRBD2. This CDR3 is 14 amino acids long. Germline V CDR1 and CDR2: LNHNV, YYDKDF (reference sequence). Losses at the gene ends were 6 bases for V and 2 bases for J; bases not matched to a gene: 5. The CDR3 DNA reads as TGTGCCACCAGGCCGGGACTAGCTACCTACGAGCAGTACTTC. Residues: CATRPGLATYEQYF.

This clone was seen more than once but under ten times. This chain connects TRBV6-4 to TRBJ2-2; D gene unclear. Per the germline V gene, CDR1 is MRHNA and CDR2 is SNTAGT. This CDR3 region has 13 residues. The V gene lost 6 bases and the J gene lost 5 bases, with 10 bases spanning the gap. CDR3 sequence: CASSRTETGELFF. CDR3 DNA: TGTGCCAGCAGCCGTACAGAAACCGGGGAGCTGTTTTTT.

The chain recombines TRBV5-5 with TRBJ1-2; 8 positions agree with TRBD1. Germline trimming cut 4 bases from V and 4 bases from J; bases unmatched to any gene: 6. Germline CDR1 and CDR2: SGHKS and YYEKEE (reference sequence). This CDR3 is 14 amino acids long. The CDR3 coding sequence is TGTGCCAGCAGCACCATCGGACAGGGCTATGGCTACACCTTC. Protein sequence: CASSTIGQGYGYTF.

The rearrangement joins TRBV5-1 to TRBJ1-3; 7 bases align to TRBD1. Germline V gene sequence: CDR1 SGHRS, CDR2 YFSETQ. J was trimmed by 3 bases and V by 3 bases; bases with no gene match: 6. The CDR3 loop spans 15 amino acids. CDR3 sequence: CASSSQGGFGNTIYF. DNA for the CDR3: TGCGCCAGCAGCTCCCAAGGGGGCTTTGGAAACACCATATATTTT.

The gene calls are TRBV19 and TRBJ1-6; TRBD1 agrees at 7 bases. Germline values: CDR1 LNHDA, CDR2 SQIVND (reference sequence). The CDR3 runs to 14 residues. After removal of 5 bases from V and 4 bases from J, the junction contained 2 bases not matched to a gene. In DNA, the CDR3 is TGTGCCAGTAGTCAGACAGGGTATAATTCACCCCTCCACTTT. Protein product: CASSQTGYNSPLHF. Based on the CDR3 plus reference TRBV19 and TRBJ1-6, the full variable domain is DGGITQSPKYLFRKEGQNVTLSCEQNLNHDAMYWYRQDPGQGLRLIYYSQIVNDFQKGDIAEGYSVSREKKESFPLTVTSAQKNPTAFYLCASSQTGYNSPLHFGNGTRLTVT.

The V gene is TRBV7-3, the J gene TRBJ2-1; 8 nucleotides line up with TRBD2. This CDR3 spans 15 amino acids. From germline, CDR1 is SGHTA and CDR2 FQGTGA. The V and J ends lost 4 bases and 7 bases, in that order; junction bases with no gene match: 9. CDR3 in amino acids: CASSWPGSGGNEQFF. In nucleotides, the CDR3 is TGTGCCAGCAGCTGGCCGGGGAGCGGGGGTAATGAGCAGTTCTTC.

This chain connects TRBV4-2 to TRBJ1-5; TRBD1 agrees at 8 bases. CDR1 and CDR2 from the germline V gene are LGHNA and YNFKEQ. V dropped 11 bases and J dropped 6; count of bases not matched to a gene: 9. CDR3 size: 13 residues. The chain's CDR3 is CASGQGEGQPQHF. CDR3 sequence (DNA): TGTGCCTCCGGACAGGGAGAGGGTCAGCCCCAGCATTTT.

The chain has TRBV2 and TRBJ2-1, with D maybe TRBD2 (6 bases). CDR1 and CDR2 from the germline V gene are SNHLY and FYNNEI. V lost 6 bases, J lost 6 bases, and 33 bases lay in between. CDR3 length: 20 amino acids. The CDR3 DNA reads as TGTGCCAGCAGACTCACTACGCGGTGGACTACGAACCGCCCGGGCAATGAGCAGTTCTTC. Its translation: CASRLTTRWTTNRPGNEQFF.

The chain combines TRBV18 with TRBJ1-2, with 7 positions matching TRBD1. The CDR3 has 15 amino acids. Germline V lookup: CDR1 KGHSH, CDR2 LQKENI. J was trimmed by 6 bases and V by 3 bases; bases with no gene match: 10. Written as DNA, the CDR3 is TGTGCCAGCTCACCCACACAGGGGCGTGGGCATGGCTACACCTTC. Translated, it gives CASSPTQGRGHGYTF.

J is TRBJ1-2 and V is TRBV27; tentative D call: TRBD1 (5 bases). V lost 2 bases, J lost 0 bases, and 22 bases lay in between. This CDR3 region has 19 residues. Germline CDR1 reads MNHEY; CDR2 reads SMNVEV (reference sequence). The CDR3 loop reads CASSLIGPFGAETNYGYTF. The CDR3 DNA follows: TGTGCCAGCAGTTTAATAGGGCCCTTTGGGGCCGAGACTAACTATGGCTACACCTTC.

This clone has a single count. V gene TRBV19 combines with J gene TRBJ2-3; D is undetermined. CDR3 length equals 16 residues. Per germline, CDR1 LNHDA and CDR2 SQIVND (reference sequence). V was clipped by 3 bases and J by 2 bases, with 15 bases between them. CDR3 sequence (DNA): TGTGCCAGTAGTATTTCCGAGAGGTCACTCACAGATACGCAGTATTTT. Translating gives CASSISERSLTDTQYF. Full variable domain (rest looked up from reference TRBV19 and TRBJ2-3): DGGITQSPKYLFRKEGQNVTLSCEQNLNHDAMYWYRQDPGQGLRLIYYSQIVNDFQKGDIAEGYSVSREKKESFPLTVTSAQKNPTAFYLCASSISERSLTDTQYFGPGTRLTVL.

CDR3 sequence: CASSQGQGINQPQHF. Here the CDR3 DNA reads TGTGCCAGCAGCCAGGGACAGGGCATCAATCAGCCCCAGCATTTT. This sequence joins TRBV5-5 and TRBJ1-5; 9 bases are a match to TRBD1. J lost 3 bases, V lost 4 bases, and 5 bases had no gene match. CDR1 is SGHKS, CDR2 YYEKEE, per germline (reference sequence). This CDR3 contains 15 residues.